This T cell receptor (beta chain) was identified during a study of T-cell memory formation after mild COVID-19. With respect to this clonotype: Its antigen is as yet unknown.

J was trimmed by 2 bases and V by 1 base; bases with no gene match: 2. There are 15 residues in the CDR3. Germline assignment: CDR1 SGHVS and CDR2 FNYEAQ. A 5'RACE reaction primed in the constant segment made cDNA libraries of TCR alpha and TCR beta, and these carried sample barcodes and UMIs. Each CDR3 protein is one row after TCRdb ran MiXCR on the 5' RACE reads. The profile shows hundreds of thousands of distinct CDR3 sequences, roughly 17% of them singletons. Whole-study results and caveats: The study found contracting CD4+ clones mainly in CM and EM and contracting CD8+ clones in EMRA. SARS-CoV-2 specificity of second-wave clones peaking day 37 was unconfirmed.

The chain joins TRBV7-6 to TRBJ2-3; 8 nucleotides line up with TRBD2. The sample taken for sequencing was PBMCs or a T cell subset sorted from them (not recorded which). This sequence was found in an adult woman who had mild COVID-19 (a few samples of this study predate the infection). Cell type and time point are not known. The CDR3 region is CASSLGSGVTDTQYF. The CDR3 nucleotides are TGTGCCAGCAGCTTAGGTAGCGGGGTCACAGATACGCAGTATTTT.